Below, 12 T cell receptor beta chains from the same sample are listed, as sequenced in a study of CD8 T cells in Susac syndrome. Random hexamers served to reverse transcribe roughly 0.5 to 1 ug RNA. Via MiXCR, TCRdb re-called the immunoSEQ multiplex PCR reads, giving one row per CDR3 protein. The sample includes 95,000 or so distinct CDR3 sequences, just under 95% of them seen just once. The sample comprised CD8+ T cells from PBMCs. These receptors all come from a human donor in good health.

This chain joins TRBV7-9 and TRBJ1-5; D possibly corresponds to TRBD1 (5 bases). V dropped 0 bases and J dropped 4 bases, with 10 bases sitting between them. Germline V gives CDR1 SEHNR, CDR2 FQNEAQ (reference sequence). The CDR3 has 15 residues. The CDR3 here is CASSLAQGLNQPQHF. CDR3 in DNA: TGTGCCAGCAGCTTAGCTCAGGGCTTAAATCAGCCCCAGCATTTT.

J is TRBJ2-7 and V is TRBV4-2, with D unclear. CDR1 and CDR2 (germline): LGHNA, YNFKEQ. This CDR3 contains 14 residues. V was trimmed by 1 base and J by 3 bases, leaving 10 bases between them. This CDR3 is CASSQVARNYEQYF. In DNA form, the CDR3 reads TGTGCCAGCAGCCAAGTGGCCAGGAACTACGAGCAGTACTTC.

This chain joins TRBV14 and TRBJ2-7; 7 bases map to TRBD2. Germline V CDR1 and CDR2: SGHDN, FVKESK. J gave up 2 bases and V 2 bases, and 9 bases lay outside the gene matches. The CDR3 contains 16 residues. CDR3 DNA sequence: TGTGCCAGCAGCCAATACGGAGCGGGGAGTACCTACGAGCAGTACTTC. Translated: CASSQYGAGSTYEQYF.

The chain joins TRBV2 to TRBJ2-2; 9 positions match TRBD1. CDR3 length: 14 amino acids. V shed 7 bases and J 3 bases; nucleotides not matched to a gene: 3. CDR1 and CDR2 (germline): SNHLY, FYNNEI. This chain's CDR3 is CASTGQGDTGELFF. DNA of the CDR3: TGTGCCAGCACGGGACAGGGTGACACCGGGGAGCTGTTTTTT.

This clonotype was recorded only once. The gene calls are TRBV7-2 and TRBJ2-7; no clear D gene. V lost 0 bases to trimming and J lost 3 bases, with 12 bases between them. The CDR3 has 15 residues. Germline CDR1 SGHTA, CDR2 FQGNSA. The CDR3 loop is CASSLASEPIYEQYF. The CDR3 bases are TGTGCCAGCAGCTTAGCCTCGGAACCTATCTACGAGCAGTACTTC.

The gene calls are TRBV6-5 and TRBJ2-6; 7 bases are shared with TRBD2. The germline gives CDR1 MNHEY, CDR2 SVGAGI. V lost 2 bases, J lost 16 bases, and 11 bases stayed unmatched. The CDR3 covers 14 residues. The CDR3 reads CASSYGEGTALLTF. The CDR3, as DNA: TGTGCCAGCAGTTACGGGGAGGGGACCGCCCTTCTGACTTTC.

The chain links TRBV5-1 to TRBJ1-1, with D possibly matching TRBD1 (6 bases). CDR3 length equals 13 residues. Germline V lookup: CDR1 SGHRS, CDR2 YFSETQ. Trimming took off 0 bases at V and 8 bases at J, with 11 bases between the two ends. The CDR3 loop reads CASSLEGGDEAFF. The DNA for the CDR3 is TGCGCCAGCAGCTTGGAAGGGGGGGACGAAGCTTTCTTT.

The rearrangement uses TRBV4-2 and TRBJ1-6; the D gene is possibly TRBD1 (5 bases). There are 14 residues in the CDR3. Trimming took 4 bases from V and 7 from J, leaving 11 bases between them. Germline lookup yields CDR1 LGHNA and CDR2 YNFKEQ. For the CDR3, the DNA is TGTGCCAGCAGCCCCGACAGTACGAATTCACCCCTCCACTTT. Protein sequence: CASSPDSTNSPLHF.

The chain recombines TRBV12-3 or TRBV12-4 with TRBJ1-1, with D unclear. The CDR3 spans 11 residues. V was cut by 10 bases and J by 7 bases, with 13 bases left in between. CDR3: CAIGSGFEAFF. Written as DNA, the CDR3 is TGTGCCATAGGGTCCGGATTTGAAGCTTTCTTT.

The rearrangement joins TRBV6-1 to TRBJ2-1, with a weak D call TRBD1 (5 bases). CDR1 MNHNS and CDR2 SASEGT come from the germline V gene. The V gene lost 2 bases and the J gene lost 2 bases, with 13 bases spanning the gap. The CDR3 runs 16 residues. The CDR3: CASSELGQGPYNEQFF. CDR3 in DNA: TGTGCCAGCAGTGAACTCGGGCAGGGCCCCTACAATGAGCAGTTCTTC.

The chain joins TRBV3-1 to TRBJ1-2; the match to TRBD1 covers 7 bases. Trimming took 0 bases from V and 6 from J; bases not matched to a gene: 4. Germline V gene data show CDR1 as LGHDT and CDR2 as YNNKEL (reference sequence). The CDR3 runs 14 residues. The CDR3 nucleotides read TGTGCCAGCAGCCAAGATACAGGGGCAGATGGCTACACCTTC. It yields the protein CASSQDTGADGYTF. The whole variable domain, filled in from reference TRBV3-1 and TRBJ1-2, reads DTAVSQTPKYLVTQMGNDKSIKCEQNLGHDTMYWYKQDSKKFLKIMFSYNNKELIINETVPNRFSPKSPDKAHLNLHINSLELGDSAVYFCASSQDTGADGYTFGSGTRLTVV.

The chain combines TRBV5-6 with TRBJ2-3; the match to TRBD2 covers 10 bases. Trimming cost V 1 base and J 5 bases; bases outside gene matches: 7. Germline CDR1 is SGHDT and CDR2 is YYEEEE. The CDR3 loop spans 16 amino acids. CDR3 sequence: CASSLSGASGGDTQYF. In nucleotides, the CDR3 is TGTGCCAGCAGCTTGAGTGGGGCTAGCGGGGGAGATACGCAGTATTTT.